This entry describes one T cell receptor (beta chain). Generated by immunoSEQ multiplex PCR, the TCRdb table keeps only in-frame clones and is missing some. The sample has 400,000 or so clones, around 85% seen once. V lost 7 bases, J lost 3 bases, and 5 bases stayed unmatched. Germline lookup yields CDR1 SNHLY and CDR2 FYNNEI. CDR3 size: 13 residues. The data originate from a study of Ad26.COV2.S vaccination and SARS-CoV-2 variants. Study-level information: Participant was drawn from the COV1001 Ad26.COV2.S trial arm.

Treatment here: some 19 received Ad26.COV2.S at low or high dose, single or two shots; 5 received placebo; per-sample allocation not given. Sampling was done on day 63 after the first vaccine or placebo injection. Material: peripheral blood, obtained in a trial of Ad26.COV2.S vaccine versus placebo. The receptor's source is a person aged 18-60 years who received the Ad26.COV2.S COVID-19 vaccine or a placebo. The chain combines TRBV2 with TRBJ2-5; TRBD1 matches 7 bases. The DNA of the CDR3 is TGTGCCAGCAACACCGGGACAGAAGAGACCCAGTACTTC. Its translation is CASNTGTEETQYF.